This T cell receptor (beta chain) emerged from a study of identical twins. Using its own MiXCR run on the 5' RACE reads, TCRdb lists one record per CDR3 protein. The sample records 450,000 to 500,000 distinct CDR3 sequences, roughly 13% being singletons. V lost 3 bases to trimming and J lost 2 bases, with 11 bases between them. The CDR3 contains 14 residues. Regarding the study as a whole: Monozygotic twin pairs showed more out-of-frame TCR alpha sharing than models estimated. Twins shared out-of-frame alpha sequences with excess low generation probability. Partly confounded zero-insertion analyses could result from invariant MAIT and iNKT cells.

Concerning this clonotype: The antigen remains unidentified.

These data were also filed under a second study, of yellow fever vaccine responses in identical twins. From that study: After vaccination, twins' T cell response reportedly seemed partly convergent, partly personalized.

The source of this sequence is a woman aged 18-35 years in good health. Specimen: CD4+ T cells sorted from blood. This chain joins TRBV12-3 or TRBV12-4 and TRBJ2-7; D call uncertain. CDR3 DNA: TGTGCCAGCAGTTTGGGTACGTGGGCCTACGAGCAGTACTTC. Protein: CASSLGTWAYEQYF.